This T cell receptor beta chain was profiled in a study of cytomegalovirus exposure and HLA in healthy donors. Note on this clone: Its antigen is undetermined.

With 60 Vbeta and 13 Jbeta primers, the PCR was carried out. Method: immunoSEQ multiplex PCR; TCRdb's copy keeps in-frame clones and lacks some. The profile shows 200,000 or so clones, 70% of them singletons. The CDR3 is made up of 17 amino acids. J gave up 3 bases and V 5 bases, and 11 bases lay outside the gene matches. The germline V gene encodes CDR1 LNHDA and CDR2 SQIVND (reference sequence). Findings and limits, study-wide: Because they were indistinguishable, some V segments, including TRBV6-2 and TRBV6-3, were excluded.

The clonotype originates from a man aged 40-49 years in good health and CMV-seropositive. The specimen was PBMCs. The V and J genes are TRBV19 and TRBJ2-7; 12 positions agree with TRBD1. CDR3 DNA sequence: TGTGCCAGTAGTCAGAGAGGGACAGGGGGCGCCCACTACGAGCAGTACTTC. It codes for CASSQRGTGGAHYEQYF.